One sample yielded the 18 T cell receptor beta chains listed below, sequenced in a study of shared clonotypes between healthy human individuals (dated by TCRdb to 2019 to 2021). To prepare the library, the immunoSEQ multiplex PCR assay was applied. TCRdb took this table from immuneACCESS and kept in-frame rearrangements with V and J called. Such tables lack part of the clones; where checked against another copy, unresolved V genes explain under half of the gap, and the rest is unexplained. For this sample there are more than 450,000 clones; around 79% appear just once. Together, the top ten hold approximately 13% of the sample. The sample comprised PBMCs. These receptors were collected from a woman aged 40 to 55 in good health. Some clones in this sample may be carry-over from other donors' samples.

The chain links TRBV28 to TRBJ1-2, with TRBD1 as a possible D gene (6 bases). This CDR3 spans 16 amino acids. V was pared by 3 bases and J by 7 bases, with 21 bases between. Germline CDR1 is MDHEN and CDR2 is SYDVKM. The CDR3 sequence: CASSFAERGIGGGYTF. Written as DNA, the CDR3 is TGTGCCAGCAGTTTTGCCGAAAGGGGTATAGGGGGTGGCTACACCTTC.

The chain links TRBV9 to TRBJ2-2; TRBD1 might be the D (6 bases). The germline gives CDR1 SGDLS, CDR2 YYNGEE. The CDR3 spans 15 residues. V gave up 4 bases and J gave up 4 bases, with 14 bases separating them. The CDR3 bases are TGTGCCAGCAGCATTACAGGGACCTCCACCGGGGAGCTGTTTTTT. The encoded protein is CASSITGTSTGELFF. The variable domain in full, with the rest retrieved from reference TRBV9 and TRBJ2-2, is DSGVTQTPKHLITATGQRVTLRCSPRSGDLSVYWYQQSLDQGLQFLIQYYNGEERAKGNILERFSAQQFPDLHSELNLSSLELGDSALYFCASSITGTSTGELFFGEGSRLTVL.

This chain joins TRBV27 and TRBJ2-7, with D unresolved. Trimming stripped 2 bases from V and 3 bases from J, with 11 bases between. CDR3 length equals 14 residues. CDR1 is MNHEY and CDR2 is SMNVEV in the germline V gene (reference sequence). The CDR3: CASSLQRTYYEQYF. The CDR3 DNA reads as TGTGCCAGCAGTTTACAGAGGACGTACTACGAGCAGTACTTC.

This chain links TRBV7-3 with TRBJ2-2, with D uncertain. The length of the CDR3 is 14 residues. CDR1 and CDR2 from the germline V gene are SGHTA and FQGTGA. V lost 5 bases, J lost 5 bases, and 12 bases lay in between. The CDR3 spells CASSLLWGTGELFF. The CDR3 nucleotides read TGTGCCAGCAGCCTCCTTTGGGGAACCGGGGAGCTGTTTTTT.

The gene calls are TRBV30 and TRBJ2-1; TRBD1 agrees at 7 bases. Losses at the gene ends were 7 bases for V and 3 bases for J; bases not matched to a gene: 6. The CDR3 consists of 13 residues. Germline CDR1 reads GTSNPN; CDR2 reads SVGIG (reference sequence). CDR3 sequence reads: CASYRGGYNEQFF. The CDR3 coding sequence is TGTGCCTCCTACAGGGGCGGCTACAATGAGCAGTTCTTC.

This rearrangement joins TRBV5-1 to TRBJ2-1, with 8 bases fitting TRBD2. Trimming took 2 bases from V and 5 from J; bases not matched to a gene: 6. Germline V CDR1 and CDR2: SGHRS, YFSETQ. This CDR3 region has 15 residues. The CDR3 DNA follows: TGCGCCAGCAGCTTCACTAGCGGAGGGAACAATGAGCAGTTCTTC. Translating gives CASSFTSGGNNEQFF.

The chain recombines TRBV5-1 with TRBJ2-7; 10 bases are shared with TRBD2. The CDR3 has 16 residues. J lost 0 bases, V lost 4 bases, and 7 bases had no gene match. Germline V gene sequence: CDR1 SGHRS, CDR2 YFSETQ. In nucleotides, the CDR3 is TGCGCCAGCAGCCTGGGCCTAGCGGGAGACTCCTACGAGCAGTACTTC. The encoded protein is CASSLGLAGDSYEQYF.

The genes are TRBV6-1 and TRBJ2-1; 7 bases fit TRBD2. The V and J ends lost 4 bases and 6 bases, in that order; junction bases with no gene match: 9. Germline CDR1 is MNHNS and CDR2 is SASEGT. This CDR3 spans 15 amino acids. CDR3 DNA: TGTGCCAGCAGTGCTGTAGCGGGTTTCATCAATGAGCAGTTCTTC. It codes for CASSAVAGFINEQFF.

The chain uses TRBV10-2 and TRBJ2-1; 9 bases are shared with TRBD1. The V gene's germline CDR1 is WSHSY and CDR2 SAAADI. This CDR3 is built from 18 residues. J gave up 5 bases and V 0 bases, and 11 bases lay outside the gene matches. The CDR3 nucleotides are TGCGCCAGCAGTGAGTCGTGGGGCTTCGGGACAGGGAACAATGAGCAGTTCTTC. This sequence encodes CASSESWGFGTGNNEQFF.

This clone was seen once. The chain uses TRBV5-1 and TRBJ2-5; D is possibly TRBD2 (6 bases). The V end lost 3 bases, the J end lost 5 bases, and 17 bases lay between the germline ends. CDR1 and CDR2 from the germline V gene are SGHRS and YFSETQ. The CDR3 runs 15 residues. The CDR3 region is CASSSGLISRETQYF. CDR3 in DNA: TGCGCCAGCAGCTCGGGACTGATTAGCAGGGAGACCCAGTACTTC.

This clone has only a few counts. The chain combines TRBV30 with TRBJ1-4, with 9 bases matching TRBD1. Unmatched junction bases numbered 5, after V lost 5 bases and J lost 4 bases. There are 14 residues in the CDR3. Germline V lookup: CDR1 GTSNPN, CDR2 SVGIG (reference sequence). This CDR3 is CAWGTGRDNEKLFF. The CDR3 DNA reads TGTGCCTGGGGGACAGGGAGGGATAATGAAAAACTGTTTTTT.

The gene calls are TRBV9 and TRBJ2-1; 7 bases align to TRBD1. This CDR3 is built from 15 residues. Germline V gives CDR1 SGDLS, CDR2 YYNGEE. J lost 4 bases, V lost 4 bases, and 8 bases had no gene match. CDR3 protein: CASSPQGFPYNEQFF. The CDR3 DNA follows: TGTGCCAGCAGCCCACAGGGGTTCCCTTACAATGAGCAGTTCTTC.

This sequence joins TRBV29-1 and TRBJ2-1, with 14 bases identical to TRBD2. Germline V lookup: CDR1 SQVTM, CDR2 ANQGSEA. This CDR3 has 15 residues. The trim removed 4 bases at V and 4 bases at J, leaving 3 bases unmatched. The CDR3 nucleotides read TGCAGCGTTGGGGGACTAGCGGGAGTTTACAATGAGCAGTTCTTC. Its protein product is CSVGGLAGVYNEQFF.

The J gene is TRBJ1-5, the V gene TRBV11-2; possible D gene TRBD1, 5 bases. The CDR3 has 13 amino acids. The V end was cut by 5 bases, the J end by 4 bases, with 9 bases between. Germline lookup yields CDR1 SGHAT and CDR2 FQNNGV. In nucleotides, the CDR3 is TGTGCCAGCAGCCCGGGGACTAATCAGCCCCAGCATTTT. The encoded protein is CASSPGTNQPQHF. The full variable domain, rest sourced from reference TRBV11-2 and TRBJ1-5, is EAGVAQSPRYKIIEKRQSVAFWCNPISGHATLYWYQQILGQGPKLLIQFQNNGVVDDSQLPKDRFSAERLKGVDSTLKIQPAKLEDSAVYLCASSPGTNQPQHFGDGTRLSIL.

This clone occurred a few times. This chain connects TRBV28 to TRBJ2-7, with D unresolved. Germline V lookup: CDR1 MDHEN, CDR2 SYDVKM. CDR3 length: 11 amino acids. Trimming removed 7 bases at V and 3 bases at J, with 7 bases between. The CDR3 loop is CASKTVYEQYF. As DNA, the CDR3 is TGTGCCAGCAAGACGGTCTACGAGCAGTACTTC.

This chain uses TRBV6-1 with TRBJ2-1; the D is unclear. CDR3 length equals 13 residues. Germline values: CDR1 MNHNS, CDR2 SASEGT. V was cut by 6 bases and J by 6 bases, with 12 bases left in between. The CDR3 here is CASRRVSTNEQFF. As DNA, the CDR3 is TGTGCCAGCAGACGGGTTAGTACCAATGAGCAGTTCTTC.

The chain couples TRBV7-2 to TRBJ2-7, with D tentatively TRBD1 (6 bases). Germline V lookup: CDR1 SGHTA, CDR2 FQGNSA. Trimming pared 1 base from V and 6 bases from J, leaving 10 bases between. CDR3 size: 13 residues. Written as DNA, the CDR3 is TGTGCCAGCAGCTTAGGGCCAGGGGTCGAGCAGTACTTC. Its translation: CASSLGPGVEQYF.

The chain employs TRBV9 and TRBJ2-5; TRBD1 agrees at 9 bases. Germline-derived CDR1 and CDR2 are SGDLS and YYNGEE. After removal of 0 bases from V and 5 bases from J, the junction contained 11 bases not matched to a gene. The CDR3 totals 17 residues. For the CDR3, the DNA is TGTGCCAGCAGCGTAGGAACGATGGACAGGGGACAGGAGACCCAGTACTTC. It codes for CASSVGTMDRGQETQYF. The full variable domain, its missing parts supplied by reference TRBV9 and TRBJ2-5, is DSGVTQTPKHLITATGQRVTLRCSPRSGDLSVYWYQQSLDQGLQFLIQYYNGEERAKGNILERFSAQQFPDLHSELNLSSLELGDSALYFCASSVGTMDRGQETQYFGPGTRLLVL.